This is a list of T cell receptor beta chains from one sample in a study of a mutant IDH1 vaccine in newly diagnosed glioma. This table comes from immunoSEQ multiplex PCR, and its TCRdb copy is limited to in-frame clones, with some not included. The sample consists of 82,000 or so clones, 85% of them appearing once. These receptors' targets are unknown. The source was PBMCs, collected from a glioma patient whose treatment included an IDH1 peptide vaccine. The receptors stem from a man aged 25 to 40 with glioma. Some clones in this sample may be carry-over from other donors' samples. Both conserved end residues are part of each CDR3. The order of the fields is clone size, V gene, J gene, D gene, CDR3 DNA, CDR3 protein. D genes are given only for firm matches. Some rows mark clone size as missing; the rest say once, few, many or name a class of expanded clone.

-,TRBV4-2,TRBJ1-3,-,TGTGCCAGCAGCCAAGCTGAGTCCTCTGGAAACACCATATATTTT,CASSQAESSGNTIYF
once,TRBV7-9,TRBJ2-3,-,TGTGCCAGCAGCGCGGGACTTAAAAGCACAGATACGCAGTATTTT,CASSAGLKSTDTQYF
-,TRBV18,TRBJ2-2,-,TGTGCCAGCTCACCATTAATCACCGGGGAGCTGTTTTTT,CASSPLITGELFF
-,TRBV28,TRBJ2-7,-,TGTGCCAGCAAGGAGGGAGCCAACGAGCAGTACTTC,CASKEGANEQYF
-,TRBV9,TRBJ2-7,-,TGTGCCAGCAGCGAAGGTTCGGCCGGCTACGAGCAGTACTTC,CASSEGSAGYEQYF
-,TRBV29-1,TRBJ1-5,-,TGCAGCGTTGAAGTAGGGGTTGGTCAGCCCCAGCATTTT,CSVEVGVGQPQHF
-,TRBV30,TRBJ1-3,-,TGTGCCTGGGGGACAACTGGAAACACCATATATTTT,CAWGTTGNTIYF
-,TRBV29-1,TRBJ1-1,-,TGCAGCGTTGCAGCAGGGGAAAACACTGAAGCTTTCTTT,CSVAAGENTEAFF
-,TRBV7-3,TRBJ2-1,TRBD1,TGTGCCAGCAGCTTAAAGGCAGGGGGCTCCTACAATGAGCAGTTCTTC,CASSLKAGGSYNEQFF
-,TRBV6-1,TRBJ1-5,-,TGTGCCAGCAGTGGGGGGCCCAATCAGCCCCAGCATTTT,CASSGGPNQPQHF
-,TRBV7-2,TRBJ1-2,TRBD1,TGTGCCAGCAGACGACAGGGGGCGTATGGCTACACCTTC,CASRRQGAYGYTF
-,TRBV5-4,TRBJ2-7,TRBD2,TGTGCCAGCAGCTTGGGAACTAGCGACACCTACGAGCAGTACTTC,CASSLGTSDTYEQYF
-,TRBV7-3,TRBJ2-7,TRBD1,TGTGCCAGCAGCTTATACAGGGGTTCCTACGAGCAGTACTTC,CASSLYRGSYEQYF
-,TRBV12-5,TRBJ2-5,-,TGTGCTAGTGATTGTAAAGGGCGGGGCCAAGAGACCCAGTACTTC,CASDCKGRGQETQYF
-,TRBV6-5,TRBJ1-2,-,TGTGCCAGCAGCCTACAGACTAACTATGGCTACACCTTC,CASSLQTNYGYTF